One and the same sample provided the 21 T cell receptor beta chains below, sequenced in a study of radiation and T cells in renal cell carcinoma. TCRdb's table, derived via immunoSEQ multiplex PCR, lists solely in-frame clones and lacks some. The sample lists about 170,000 clones; 88% were seen once. The time point is: blood 4 weeks post-SBRT, at nephrectomy. Treatment indicated: 15 Gy SBRT to primary tumor, nephrectomy 4 weeks later. The sequencing used blood, collected from a patient whose treatment included radiotherapy and nephrectomy. All receptors come from a woman in her fifties or sixties with renal cell carcinoma.

This clone was detected only once. In the same sample, other DNA sequences code for this CDR3. This chain joins TRBV7-9 and TRBJ1-2; 9 bases line up with TRBD1. The CDR3 runs to 13 residues. CDR1 is SEHNR, CDR2 FQNEAQ, per germline (reference sequence). V shed 1 base and J 6 bases; nucleotides not matched to a gene: 0. The CDR3 DNA reads as TGTGCCAGCAGCTTAGGACAGGGGGATGGCTACACCTTC. Amino acids: CASSLGQGDGYTF.

This chain's CDR3 is CASSLGGRPSHNEQFF. The CDR3 region has the DNA TGTGCCAGCAGCTTGGGGGGACGCCCTTCCCACAATGAGCAGTTCTTC. The J gene is TRBJ2-1, the V gene TRBV5-4; D may be TRBD1 or TRBD2 (5 bases each). The germline V and J ends were trimmed by 0 bases and 5 bases, with 15 bases remaining between them. Germline CDR1 is SGHNT and CDR2 is YYREEE (reference sequence). There are 16 residues in the CDR3.

V usage is TRBV30 and J usage is TRBJ2-3, with D maybe TRBD2 (6 bases). This CDR3 contains 11 residues. Germline CDR1 GTSNPN, CDR2 SVGIG (reference sequence). Trimming took 7 bases from V and 4 from J, leaving 9 bases between them. The CDR3 coding sequence is TGTGCCTATAGACTAGCAGATACGCAGTATTTT. Translation gives CAYRLADTQYF. Full variable domain (missing parts from reference TRBV30 and TRBJ2-3): SQTIHQWPATLVQPVGSPLSLECTVEGTSNPNLYWYRQAAGRGLQLLFYSVGIGQISSEVPQNLSASRPQDRQFILSSKKLLLSDSGFYLCAYRLADTQYFGPGTRLTVL.

The gene calls are TRBV9 and TRBJ2-1, with a weak D call TRBD2 (5 bases). The CDR3 contains 15 residues. Trimming cost V 4 bases and J 4 bases, with 15 bases left between them. Germline CDR1 is SGDLS and CDR2 is YYNGEE. The CDR3 DNA reads TGTGCCAGCAGCCCCCGTCTAGCTCAGTACAATGAGCAGTTCTTC. It specifies CASSPRLAQYNEQFF.

The J gene is TRBJ1-4, the V gene TRBV7-9; the D gene is possibly TRBD1 (5 bases). Between the trimmed V and J ends, which lost 5 bases and 8 bases, there was a span of 18 bases. Germline lookup yields CDR1 SEHNR and CDR2 FQNEAQ (reference sequence). The CDR3 loop spans 15 amino acids. As DNA, the CDR3 is TGTGCCAGCAGCATAGGGGAGCGGGCAAGCGAAAAACTGTTTTTT. It is translated as CASSIGERASEKLFF. The variable domain in full, with the rest retrieved from reference TRBV7-9 and TRBJ1-4, is DTGVSQNPRHKITKRGQNVTFRCDPISEHNRLYWYRQTLGQGPEFLTYFQNEAQLEKSRLLSDRFSAERPKGSFSTLEIQRTEQGDSAMYLCASSIGERASEKLFFGSGTQLSVL.

V and J are TRBV6-1 and TRBJ1-4; D is ambiguous. This CDR3 has 13 residues. CDR1 is MNHNS and CDR2 is SASEGT in the germline V gene. V was trimmed by 4 bases and J by 7 bases, leaving 10 bases between them. The chain's CDR3 is CASSAWEGEKLFF. The CDR3 nucleotides are TGTGCCAGCAGTGCTTGGGAGGGTGAAAAACTGTTTTTT.

Only one count was recorded for this clone. The rearrangement uses TRBV9 and TRBJ1-1, with D possibly being TRBD1 (5 bases). Trimming pared 2 bases from V and 1 base from J, leaving 9 bases between. Germline assignment: CDR1 SGDLS and CDR2 YYNGEE. This CDR3 has 14 amino acids. The CDR3 coding sequence is TGTGCCAGCAGCGTGCGACAGTCGAACACTGAAGCTTTCTTT. It yields the protein CASSVRQSNTEAFF.

V gene TRBV4-1 combines with J gene TRBJ2-5, with 8 bases matching TRBD1. Trimming cost V 4 bases and J 2 bases; bases outside gene matches: 12. The CDR3 is made up of 17 amino acids. Germline V gene sequence: CDR1 MGHRA, CDR2 YSYEKL. The CDR3 loop is CASSPTSDRVGQETQYF. The CDR3 DNA reads TGCGCCAGCAGCCCCACTTCGGACAGGGTGGGTCAAGAGACCCAGTACTTC.

The chain couples TRBV11-2 to TRBJ2-5; D is perhaps TRBD1 (6 bases). With 2 bases removed from V and 3 bases from J, the gap between germline ends came to 10 bases. The CDR3 totals 14 residues. The germline gives CDR1 SGHAT, CDR2 FQNNGV. The CDR3 sequence is CASSLLPGEETQYF. CDR3 sequence (DNA): TGTGCCAGCAGCTTACTGCCAGGGGAAGAGACCCAGTACTTC.

The CDR3 spells CASRTGTNEKLFF. Here the CDR3 DNA reads TGTGCCAGTAGGACAGGGACTAATGAAAAACTGTTTTTT. This sequence joins TRBV19 and TRBJ1-4, with 7 positions matching TRBD1. Germline assignment: CDR1 LNHDA and CDR2 SQIVND (reference sequence). The trim removed 6 bases at V and 2 bases at J, leaving 0 bases unmatched. The CDR3 totals 13 residues.

This clone was detected ten times or more. The chain links TRBV6-1 to TRBJ1-6; TRBD1 might be the D (6 bases). V was pared by 6 bases and J by 0 bases, with 9 bases between. CDR3 length: 15 amino acids. Germline lookup yields CDR1 MNHNS and CDR2 SASEGT. Here the CDR3 reads CASRADSSYNSPLHF. CDR3 bases: TGTGCCAGCAGGGCGGACAGCTCCTATAATTCACCCCTCCACTTT.

The chain recombines TRBV4-2 with TRBJ2-1; 7 bases map to TRBD2. Germline CDR1 and CDR2: LGHNA and YNFKEQ. The CDR3 loop spans 17 amino acids. After removal of 7 bases from V and 6 bases from J, the junction contained 18 bases not matched to a gene. CDR3 sequence (DNA): TGTGCCAGCACCCAGTCTATTGGGGCTAGCGGTCTCAATGAGCAGTTCTTC. Translated: CASTQSIGASGLNEQFF.

This chain joins TRBV7-8 and TRBJ2-5; 9 bases agree with TRBD2. V lost 6 bases and J lost 5; bases outside the gene matches: 4. The CDR3 has 13 amino acids. Germline V CDR1 and CDR2: SGHVS, FQNEAQ. The CDR3, as DNA: TGTGCCAGCAGGCGGGGGGGCCCGGAGACCCAGTACTTC. This encodes CASRRGGPETQYF.

The chain recombines TRBV7-9 with TRBJ1-4; weak D call: TRBD1 (5 bases). The CDR3 runs 13 residues. The germline V gene encodes CDR1 SEHNR and CDR2 FQNEAQ (reference sequence). V was cut by 0 bases and J by 11 bases, with 10 bases left in between. The CDR3 sequence is CASSLAGAEKLFF. The CDR3 DNA follows: TGTGCCAGCAGCTTAGCCGGGGCTGAGAAACTGTTTTTT. The complete variable domain, with remaining parts taken from reference TRBV7-9 and TRBJ1-4, reads DTGVSQNPRHKITKRGQNVTFRCDPISEHNRLYWYRQTLGQGPEFLTYFQNEAQLEKSRLLSDRFSAERPKGSFSTLEIQRTEQGDSAMYLCASSLAGAEKLFFGSGTQLSVL.

The CDR3, as DNA: TGTGCCAGCAGCGGCCGACAGGGTCGTCATCAGCCCCAGCATTTT. It encodes CASSGRQGRHQPQHF. The J gene is TRBJ1-5, the V gene TRBV7-9; 7 positions agree with TRBD1. V lost 5 bases and J lost 5; bases outside the gene matches: 9. The CDR3 spans 15 residues. CDR1 is SEHNR and CDR2 is FQNEAQ in the germline V gene (reference sequence).

This chain links TRBV6-5 with TRBJ1-2; no definite D call. Germline CDR1 is MNHEY and CDR2 is SVGAGI. The CDR3 length is 14 residues. Trimming shortened V by 5 bases and J by 8 bases, and 18 bases separated the two germline ends. The CDR3 DNA is TGTGCCAGCAGTAACGGTGGGGAAGAGGGAGGCTACACCTTC. Protein product: CASSNGGEEGGYTF.

The chain employs TRBV5-4 and TRBJ1-3, with 8 bases matching TRBD1. Trimming took 4 bases from V and 4 from J; bases not matched to a gene: 4. Germline CDR1 is SGHNT and CDR2 is YYREEE (reference sequence). The CDR3 loop spans 14 amino acids. CDR3 in amino acids: CASSARDRGNTIYF. The CDR3 DNA reads TGTGCCAGCAGCGCCCGGGACAGGGGAAACACCATATATTTT.

In nucleotides, the CDR3 is TGTGCCAGCAGCTTAGCCTACAGGGAAAGGAATACGCAGTATTTT. It translates to CASSLAYRERNTQYF. The gene calls are TRBV7-8 and TRBJ2-3; perhaps TRBD1 as D (6 bases). V was pared by 0 bases and J by 7 bases, with 14 bases between. CDR3 length equals 15 residues. Looked up from germline, CDR1 is SGHVS and CDR2 is FQNEAQ.

This rearrangement joins TRBV7-2 to TRBJ2-2; 7 nucleotides agree with TRBD1. Germline lookup yields CDR1 SGHTA and CDR2 FQGNSA. The ends lost 1 base at V and 2 bases at J; junction bases unmatched: 1. The CDR3 totals 15 residues. CDR3 nucleotides: TGTGCCAGCAGCTTAGGGGACAGAAACACCGGGGAGCTGTTTTTT. Encoded protein: CASSLGDRNTGELFF.

V usage is TRBV9 and J usage is TRBJ2-2; D gene ambiguous. This CDR3 is built from 14 residues. Deletions cut 0 bases from V and 3 bases from J, with 6 bases between. CDR1 is SGDLS and CDR2 is YYNGEE in the germline V gene. The CDR3 nucleotides read TGTGCCAGCAGCGTAGGAAGCGACACCGGGGAGCTGTTTTTT. Translated: CASSVGSDTGELFF.

This rearrangement joins TRBV19 to TRBJ1-2; no clear D gene. The CDR3 is 15 residues long. The germline gives CDR1 LNHDA, CDR2 SQIVND (reference sequence). V lost 7 bases and J lost 4, with 19 bases in between. CDR3 coding DNA: TGTGCCAGTACCCCCCAGAGAGACAACGTCTATGGCTACACCTTC. The encoded protein is CASTPQRDNVYGYTF.